The 23 T cell receptor beta chains given below trace back to one sample, sequenced in a study of blood T cell repertoires in COVID-19. Sequenced by immunoSEQ multiplex PCR; TCRdb stores in-frame clones only, minus some. The top ten hold more than 7% of the sample, which has approximately 270,000 clones, approximately 80% seen once. Sequenced input: peripheral blood. These receptors came from a man aged 80 or over with acute or convalescent COVID-19.

This chain connects TRBV5-1 to TRBJ2-7, with D possibly TRBD1 on 5 matching bases. The CDR3 contains 13 residues. The V and J ends lost 3 bases and 9 bases respectively, with 16 bases between them. Germline CDR1 is SGHRS and CDR2 is YFSETQ. In nucleotides, the CDR3 is TGCGCCAGCAGCTCCATCCTGGGGCCGTTGCAGTACTTC. Its translation: CASSSILGPLQYF.

This clone was observed a handful of times. The rearrangement links TRBV10-3 to TRBJ1-3; perhaps TRBD1 as D (5 bases). Trimming left V 11 bases short and J 0 bases short, with 17 bases between. The CDR3 totals 15 residues. Looked up from germline, CDR1 is ENHRY and CDR2 is SYGVKD. The CDR3 here is CALRPDTSSGNTIYF. The DNA for the CDR3 is TGTGCCTTACGTCCGGACACCTCCTCTGGAAACACCATATATTTT.

The gene calls are TRBV7-6 and TRBJ1-1; the D is unclear. CDR3 size: 14 residues. Germline V lookup: CDR1 SGHVS, CDR2 FNYEAQ. Trimming removed 5 bases at V and 1 base at J, with 11 bases between. CDR3 DNA sequence: TGTGCCAGCAGCCCAGGACTCAGGAACACTGAAGCTTTCTTT. This encodes CASSPGLRNTEAFF.

The chain employs TRBV9 and TRBJ1-2; 7 positions agree with TRBD1. The CDR3 is made up of 14 amino acids. With V trimmed by 1 base and J by 8 bases, 8 bases remained unmatched. The germline V gene has CDR1 SGDLS and CDR2 YYNGEE. CDR3 amino acids: CASSVRGLLEGYTF. CDR3 coding DNA: TGTGCCAGCAGCGTAAGGGGGCTTCTGGAAGGCTACACCTTC.

This clone occurred once. The genes are TRBV6-5 and TRBJ1-6; possibly TRBD1 for D (5 bases). The CDR3 runs 14 residues. The germline CDR1 and CDR2 sequences are MNHEY and SVGAGI. The germline V and J ends were trimmed by 5 bases and 7 bases, with 12 bases remaining between them. The CDR3 loop is CASSPGHSNSPLHF. CDR3 sequence (DNA): TGTGCCAGCAGTCCCGGACACTCCAATTCACCCCTCCACTTT.

V and J are TRBV30 and TRBJ1-1; no reliable D call. CDR1 and CDR2 (germline): GTSNPN, SVGIG (reference sequence). The CDR3 consists of 13 residues. V lost 2 bases and J 2 bases, leaving 9 bases between the germline ends. CDR3 nucleotides: TGTGCCTGGAGTTTCTCCAGAAACACTGAAGCTTTCTTT. This translates into CAWSFSRNTEAFF.

J is TRBJ2-7 and V is TRBV27; maybe TRBD2 (6 bases). The CDR3 is 16 residues long. Germline V gene data show CDR1 as MNHEY and CDR2 as SMNVEV (reference sequence). Deletions cut 6 bases from V and 0 bases from J, with 18 bases between. CDR3 nucleotides: TGTGCCAGCAGCCGGGGAACCGCGGGAAGCTCCTACGAGCAGTACTTC. Amino acids: CASSRGTAGSSYEQYF.

About this clone itself: This specimen includes other DNA sequences encoding the same CDR3. The gene calls are TRBV27 and TRBJ1-1; D remains ambiguous. Trimming pared 4 bases from V and 1 base from J, leaving 10 bases between. Germline CDR1 MNHEY, CDR2 SMNVEV (reference sequence). CDR3 length: 14 residues. In DNA, the CDR3 is TGTGCCAGCAGTTCCCGACCGGGGAACACTGAAGCTTTCTTT. It is translated as CASSSRPGNTEAFF.

The chain links TRBV7-9 to TRBJ2-2; 12 positions agree with TRBD2. J gave up 5 bases and V 8 bases, and 6 bases lay outside the gene matches. Germline V lookup: CDR1 SEHNR, CDR2 FQNEAQ (reference sequence). The CDR3 is made up of 15 amino acids. The CDR3 reads CASRPGLAGTGELFF. The DNA of the CDR3 is TGTGCCAGCCGCCCAGGACTAGCGGGGACCGGGGAGCTGTTTTTT. The entire variable domain, with the rest obtained from reference TRBV7-9 and TRBJ2-2, is as follows: DTGVSQNPRHKITKRGQNVTFRCDPISEHNRLYWYRQTLGQGPEFLTYFQNEAQLEKSRLLSDRFSAERPKGSFSTLEIQRTEQGDSAMYLCASRPGLAGTGELFFGEGSRLTVL.

CDR3 nucleotides: TGTGCCAGCAGCTTGGCCGGGGGACAGGGGGCTTTCTTT. It translates to CASSLAGGQGAFF. This sequence joins TRBV5-4 and TRBJ1-1, with TRBD1 matching over 10 bases. The trim removed 0 bases at V and 11 bases at J, leaving 4 bases unmatched. From germline, CDR1 is SGHNT and CDR2 YYREEE (reference sequence). This CDR3 is built from 13 residues.

The chain recombines TRBV11-2 with TRBJ1-2, with D tentatively TRBD1 (5 bases). V gave up 0 bases and J gave up 12 bases, with 11 bases separating them. The CDR3 loop spans 12 amino acids. CDR1 SGHAT and CDR2 FQNNGV come from the germline V gene. The CDR3 bases are TGTGCCAGCAGCTTAGATTATGGGGGGAACACCTTC. This gives the protein CASSLDYGGNTF.

This clone appeared once. The chain carries TRBV12-5 and TRBJ1-1; D is perhaps TRBD1 (5 bases). The CDR3 runs to 17 residues. Germline CDR1 and CDR2: LGHNT and FRNRAP. Trimming took off 0 bases at V and 1 base at J, with 15 bases between the two ends. The CDR3 loop is CASGLVVGQGWNTEAFF. For the CDR3, the DNA is TGTGCTAGTGGTTTGGTAGTTGGGCAGGGATGGAACACTGAAGCTTTCTTT.

This clone came up once. V and J are TRBV12-3 or TRBV12-4 and TRBJ1-1; 7 bases map to TRBD1. CDR3 length: 12 amino acids. With V trimmed by 6 bases and J by 13 bases, 11 bases remained unmatched. The CDR3 loop is CASSPDRVLVFF. CDR3 nucleotides: TGTGCCAGCAGCCCTGACAGGGTATTGGTTTTCTTT.

This chain joins TRBV27 and TRBJ2-5; a possible D gene is TRBD1 (6 bases). V lost 3 bases to trimming and J lost 1 base, with 15 bases between them. Germline CDR1 and CDR2: MNHEY and SMNVEV (reference sequence). The CDR3 is made up of 16 amino acids. CDR3 protein: CASSFSSGTFQETQYF. In nucleotides, the CDR3 is TGTGCCAGCAGTTTTTCTTCCGGGACATTCCAAGAGACCCAGTACTTC.

The chain is built from TRBV19 and TRBJ1-5; TRBD1 might be the D (6 bases). CDR3 length equals 15 residues. With 10 bases removed from V and 2 bases from J, the gap between germline ends came to 18 bases. Per the germline V gene, CDR1 is LNHDA and CDR2 is SQIVND (reference sequence). The CDR3 protein is CATLGKPGGNQPQHF. CDR3 nucleotides: TGTGCCACCCTAGGGAAACCAGGGGGCAATCAGCCCCAGCATTTT.

This clone was counted once. The chain combines TRBV15 with TRBJ2-2, with TRBD1 identical over 11 bases. The V and J ends lost 5 bases and 7 bases, in that order; junction bases with no gene match: 12. This CDR3 comprises 17 residues. The germline V gene encodes CDR1 LNHNV and CDR2 YYDKDF (reference sequence). The CDR3: CATSPDRGPRAGGELFF. The CDR3 region has the DNA TGTGCCACCAGCCCGGACAGGGGGCCTAGAGCTGGCGGGGAGCTGTTTTTT. Full variable domain (missing parts from reference TRBV15 and TRBJ2-2): DAMVIQNPRYQVTQFGKPVTLSCSQTLNHNVMYWYQQKSSQAPKLLFHYYDKDFNNEADTPDNFQSRRPNTSFCFLDIRSPGLGDTAMYLCATSPDRGPRAGGELFFGEGSRLTVL.

The J gene is TRBJ2-3, the V gene TRBV6-4, with TRBD1 matching over 7 bases. The V gene's germline CDR1 is MRHNA and CDR2 SNTAGT. The length of the CDR3 is 15 residues. J lost 3 bases, V lost 2 bases, and 5 bases had no gene match. CDR3: CASSDGTAPTDTQYF. CDR3 in DNA: TGTGCCAGCAGTGACGGGACAGCTCCTACAGATACGCAGTATTTT.

The V and J genes are TRBV7-2 and TRBJ2-7; weak D call: TRBD2 (6 bases). Trimming stripped 1 base from V and 0 bases from J, with 10 bases between. The CDR3 consists of 15 residues. In germline, CDR1 is SGHTA, CDR2 FQGNSA. CDR3 residues: CASSLGGVSSYEQYF. Written as DNA, the CDR3 is TGTGCCAGCAGCTTAGGGGGGGTTAGCTCCTACGAGCAGTACTTC.

The chain joins TRBV2 to TRBJ2-3; 8 positions match TRBD2. The CDR3 totals 15 residues. CDR1 and CDR2 from the germline V gene are SNHLY and FYNNEI. V lost 4 bases, J lost 2 bases, and 5 bases stayed unmatched. This CDR3 is CASSVGAGDTDTQYF. Written as DNA, the CDR3 is TGTGCCAGCAGTGTAGGAGCGGGGGACACAGATACGCAGTATTTT.

This chain connects TRBV24-1 to TRBJ2-3; 7 bases are a match to TRBD2. J was trimmed by 2 bases and V by 5 bases; bases with no gene match: 12. CDR3 length equals 17 residues. The germline V gene has CDR1 KGHDR and CDR2 SFDVKD. The CDR3 sequence is CATSAQGGPFPTDTQYF. The CDR3 DNA follows: TGTGCCACCAGTGCCCAGGGAGGGCCCTTTCCCACAGATACGCAGTATTTT.

The chain uses TRBV27 and TRBJ1-2; 7 nucleotides align to TRBD1. From germline, CDR1 is MNHEY and CDR2 SMNVEV (reference sequence). After removal of 2 bases from V and 2 bases from J, the junction contained 2 bases not matched to a gene. The CDR3 totals 14 residues. CDR3 DNA: TGTGCCAGCAGTTTAACACAGGGGAACTATGGCTACACCTTC. Translation gives CASSLTQGNYGYTF.

The chain joins TRBV4-1 to TRBJ2-3, with 8 nucleotides matching TRBD2. CDR1 MGHRA and CDR2 YSYEKL come from the germline V gene. The J segment lost 4 bases and the V segment lost 0 bases, leaving 3 bases of the junction unmatched. CDR3 size: 15 residues. The CDR3: CASSQEQRGPDTQYF. The CDR3 DNA sequence: TGCGCCAGCAGCCAAGAACAGCGGGGGCCAGATACGCAGTATTTT.

The J gene is TRBJ1-2, the V gene TRBV6-6, with 7 bases that match TRBD1. The V gene's germline CDR1 is MNHNY and CDR2 SVGAGI (reference sequence). V lost 6 bases and J lost 2; bases outside the gene matches: 6. The CDR3 consists of 14 residues. The CDR3 here is CASRGGQQNYGYTF. CDR3 coding DNA: TGTGCCAGCAGAGGGGGACAGCAAAACTATGGCTACACCTTC.